The rows below give T cell receptor beta chains drawn from one sample of a study of PD-1 blockade in classical Hodgkin lymphoma. TCRdb's table, derived via immunoSEQ multiplex PCR, lists solely in-frame clones and lacks some. The sample lists approximately 50,000 clones, about two thirds occurring once. This specimen consisted of peripheral blood mononuclear cells (PBMCs), obtained before the second cycle of nivolumab. The receptors were gathered from a human donor with classical Hodgkin lymphoma. Each CDR3 is given with its conserved first and last residue. D genes are given only for firm matches. Size is omitted from some rows. Given values are once, few, many or a class for expanded clones.

V	size	D	J	length	DNA	CDR3
TRBV29-1	NA	NA	TRBJ1-6	15	TGCAGCGTTGAGGCAGGGAAGGGGTATAATTCACCCCTCCACTTT	CSVEAGKGYNSPLHF
TRBV9	NA	NA	TRBJ1-1	13	TGTGCCAGCAGCGTTCTGGGGGACACTGAAGCTTTCTTT	CASSVLGDTEAFF
TRBV10-3	NA	TRBD1	TRBJ1-2	13	TGTGCCTTCGCCCGGGACAGGAACTATGGCTACACCTTC	CAFARDRNYGYTF
TRBV14	NA	TRBD2	TRBJ2-7	17	TGTGCCAGCAGCCAGGGACTAGCGGACTTTTACGCCTACGAGCAGTACTTC	CASSQGLADFYAYEQYF
TRBV19	many	NA	TRBJ2-7	15	TGTGCCAGTGGGATGTGGACAGCGATAGACTACGAGCAGTACTTC	CASGMWTAIDYEQYF
TRBV4-2	NA	TRBD2	TRBJ2-7	14	TGTGCCAGCAGCCAAGAGGGGACTAGCGGGCTGCAGTACTTC	CASSQEGTSGLQYF
TRBV27	few	TRBD1	TRBJ1-2	15	TGTGCCAGCAGTCCCATCAGGGGGGATAGCTATGGCTACACCTTC	CASSPIRGDSYGYTF
TRBV5-4	NA	NA	TRBJ2-7	11	TGTGCCAGCAGCCAGGGACAAGGGCAGTACTTC	CASSQGQGQYF
TRBV6-5	NA	NA	TRBJ1-4	14	TGTGCCAGCAGTGAAGGACAGCTCAATGAAAAACTGTTTTTT	CASSEGQLNEKLFF
TRBV7-8	NA	TRBD1	TRBJ2-1	17	TGTGCCAGCAGCACAGGACAGGGCCTACTCCAATACAATGAGCAGTTCTTC	CASSTGQGLLQYNEQFF
TRBV6-1	NA	NA	TRBJ2-2	15	TGTGCCAGCAGTTCCACAGGCTTCTCGACCGGGGAGCTGTTTTTT	CASSSTGFSTGELFF
TRBV7-2	NA	NA	TRBJ1-4	15	TGTGCCAGCAGCTTAGTATCGTGGGGGAATGAAAAACTGTTTTTT	CASSLVSWGNEKLFF
TRBV21-1	few	NA	TRBJ2-3	21	TGTGCCAGCAGCAAGCCTGAAATGACAGGGATGGAGCGGCCGTGCACAGATACGCAGTATTTT	CASSKPEMTGMERPCTDTQYF
TRBV19	NA	TRBD2	TRBJ2-3	17	TGTGCCAGTAGTATCAGAGCGGGAGGTGGAGGCACAGATACGCAGTATTTT	CASSIRAGGGGTDTQYF
TRBV30	NA	TRBD1	TRBJ2-1	14	TGTGCCTGGAAAAGGGGGACAGGGTTGGGTGAGCAGTTCTTC	CAWKRGTGLGEQFF
TRBV7-9	NA	NA	TRBJ2-3	18	TGTGCCAGCAGCTTCCGGTCCTCCGGCCCCGGCCGGGCAGATACGCAGTATTTT	CASSFRSSGPGRADTQYF
TRBV4-1	NA	NA	TRBJ1-2	13	TGCGCCAGCAGCCCCCTTGGTCCGCATGGCTACACCTTC	CASSPLGPHGYTF
TRBV19	few	TRBD2	TRBJ2-2	14	TGTGCCAGTAGCCCTCGCGGGGGAACCGGGGAGCTGTTTTTT	CASSPRGGTGELFF
TRBV28	once	NA	TRBJ1-1	13	TGTGCCAGCAGTCCTCCGCGGACAGATGAAGCTTTCTTT	CASSPPRTDEAFF
TRBV30	NA	NA	TRBJ1-5	15	TGTGCCTGGAGTGTAGGTACAGGTCGCAATCAGCCCCAGCATTTT	CAWSVGTGRNQPQHF
TRBV28	NA	NA	TRBJ2-3	12	TGTGCCAGCAGCTATAGCGTCCTTGCCTGGTATTTT	CASSYSVLAWYF
TRBV10-3	NA	NA	TRBJ2-2	15	TGTGCCATCAGTGGGGGGCAGGACTGGCCCGGGGAGCTGTTTTTT	CAISGGQDWPGELFF
TRBV7-8	NA	NA	TRBJ1-5	15	TGTGCCAGCAGCTTGTTACAGACGAGCAATCAGCCCCAGCATTTT	CASSLLQTSNQPQHF
TRBV2	NA	NA	TRBJ2-2	15	TGTGCCAGCAGCCCCTTTAAACAGGGTTCCGGGGAGCTGTTTTTT	CASSPFKQGSGELFF
TRBV18	NA	NA	TRBJ2-2	14	TGTGCCAGCTCACCATCATCCCAAACCGGGGAGCTGTTTTTT	CASSPSSQTGELFF
TRBV4-1	many	NA	TRBJ2-7	14	TGCGCCAGCAGCCCCCAAGGGGCGACCCACGAGCAGTACTTC	CASSPQGATHEQYF
TRBV30	NA	TRBD2	TRBJ2-1	14	TGTGCCTGGGAAATAGCGGGAGTTAAGAGAGAGCAGTTCTTC	CAWEIAGVKREQFF
TRBV5-1	NA	TRBD2	TRBJ2-7	16	TGCGCCAGCAGCTTGGCCCCCCGGGGGGGAGAAATCGGGCAGTACTTC	CASSLAPRGGEIGQYF
TRBV30	NA	NA	TRBJ1-5	15	TGTGCCTGGAGTGTTGGTCAGGGATACAATCAGCCCCAGCATTTT	CAWSVGQGYNQPQHF
TRBV29-1	NA	NA	TRBJ2-7	15	TGCAGCGCGGACCTCGGGGATCGGAGCCCCTACGAGCAGTACTTC	CSADLGDRSPYEQYF
TRBV19	NA	TRBD1	TRBJ1-5	13	TGTGCCAGTAGTAGGACAGGTAGTCAGCCCCAGCATTTT	CASSRTGSQPQHF
TRBV6-5	once	NA	TRBJ1-2	12	TGTGCCAGCATTGACCGGGCTTATGGCTACACCTTC	CASIDRAYGYTF
TRBV6-5	NA	TRBD1	TRBJ2-7	15	TGTGCCAGCAGTTACTCGACTCAGGGGGCTTACGAGCAGTACTTC	CASSYSTQGAYEQYF
TRBV6-6	NA	NA	TRBJ2-7	12	TGTGCCAGCAGTTCCAGAATTTACGAGCAGTACTTC	CASSSRIYEQYF
TRBV7-3	NA	NA	TRBJ2-1	13	TGTGCCAGCAGTCAGGAGCTATCCAATGAGCAGTTCTTC	CASSQELSNEQFF
TRBV5-6	few	NA	TRBJ1-1	13	TGTGCCAGCAGCTTGATGGTGGACAGTGAAGCTTTCTTT	CASSLMVDSEAFF
TRBV9	few	TRBD1	TRBJ2-7	15	TGTGCCAGCAGCCCCGTAGGGGACAGGATCGCCGAGCAGTACTTC	CASSPVGDRIAEQYF
TRBV7-9	NA	NA	TRBJ2-7	15	TGTGCCAGCAGCCGGGACAAGGATCTCTCCTACGAGCAGTACTTC	CASSRDKDLSYEQYF
TRBV19	NA	NA	TRBJ2-7	15	TGTGCCAGTAGTATACGTCCCCACAGGGACTACGAGCAGTACTTC	CASSIRPHRDYEQYF
TRBV7-3	NA	NA	TRBJ1-1	14	TGTGCCAGCAGCTTAAAAGGCGGGGACACTGAAGCTTTCTTT	CASSLKGGDTEAFF
TRBV6-1	NA	NA	TRBJ2-6	15	TGTGCCAGCAGTGAACCAGGTTCTGGGGCCAACGTCCTGACTTTC	CASSEPGSGANVLTF
TRBV2	few	TRBD2	TRBJ2-1	14	TGTGCCAGCAGTTTGGGACTAGCGGGAGACGAGCAGTTCTTC	CASSLGLAGDEQFF
TRBV5-1	NA	TRBD2	TRBJ2-7	16	TGCGCCAGCAGCTTGGTCGTGACTAGCGACTCCTACGAGCAGTACTTC	CASSLVVTSDSYEQYF
TRBV5-5	NA	TRBD2	TRBJ2-3	17	TGTGCCAGCAGCTCCCTTTGGGGAAGACTAGCTTCCAATACGCAGTATTTT	CASSSLWGRLASNTQYF
TRBV20-1	NA	NA	TRBJ2-7	11	TGCAGTGCTAATCGGGTCTACGAGCAGTACTTC	CSANRVYEQYF
TRBV27	few	TRBD1	TRBJ1-2	16	TGTGCCAGCAGTTTAAGGGGGACAGGGTCTAACTATGGCTACACCTTC	CASSLRGTGSNYGYTF
TRBV6-6	NA	TRBD1	TRBJ1-2	13	TGTGCCAGCAGGGACAGGGCTCTCTATGGCTACACCTTC	CASRDRALYGYTF
TRBV7-3	NA	NA	TRBJ2-5	13	TGTGCCAGCAGTAGGACAGTTCAAGAGACCCAGTACTTC	CASSRTVQETQYF
TRBV7-9	NA	NA	TRBJ1-5	14	TGTGCCAGCAGCTCCATGCCGGGGTTGAGGCCCCAGCATTTT	CASSSMPGLRPQHF
TRBV19	NA	TRBD1	TRBJ2-3	15	TGTGCCAGTAGTATTCCGGGACAGCCTACAGATACGCAGTATTTT	CASSIPGQPTDTQYF
TRBV10-3	NA	TRBD1	TRBJ2-2	15	TGTGCCATCAGTGTCGGCAGGGGGCGAGTCGGGGAGCTGTTTTTT	CAISVGRGRVGELFF
TRBV28	NA	TRBD2	TRBJ2-5	16	TGTGCCAGCAGTTCGGGACTAGCGGGAGTTAAAGAGACCCAGTACTTC	CASSSGLAGVKETQYF
TRBV29-1	NA	NA	TRBJ1-5	13	TGCAGCGTTGGGTGGGGCGCCGATCAGCCCCAGCATTTT	CSVGWGADQPQHF
TRBV9	NA	TRBD1	TRBJ1-4	15	TGTGCCAGCAGCCCGAGGGCAGGGGGAAATGAAAAACTGTTTTTT	CASSPRAGGNEKLFF
TRBV27	NA	TRBD2	TRBJ2-1	15	TGTGCCAGCAGTTTAGTGGGGGGGTCCTACAATGAGCAGTTCTTC	CASSLVGGSYNEQFF
TRBV30	NA	NA	TRBJ2-5	13	TGTGCCTGGGGGGGCTCGAGCGTGGGGCCCCAGTACTTC	CAWGGSSVGPQYF
TRBV6-5	few	TRBD1	TRBJ1-2	15	TGTGCCAGCAGTCACAGGGGGGAGGTGAACTATGGCTACACCTTC	CASSHRGEVNYGYTF